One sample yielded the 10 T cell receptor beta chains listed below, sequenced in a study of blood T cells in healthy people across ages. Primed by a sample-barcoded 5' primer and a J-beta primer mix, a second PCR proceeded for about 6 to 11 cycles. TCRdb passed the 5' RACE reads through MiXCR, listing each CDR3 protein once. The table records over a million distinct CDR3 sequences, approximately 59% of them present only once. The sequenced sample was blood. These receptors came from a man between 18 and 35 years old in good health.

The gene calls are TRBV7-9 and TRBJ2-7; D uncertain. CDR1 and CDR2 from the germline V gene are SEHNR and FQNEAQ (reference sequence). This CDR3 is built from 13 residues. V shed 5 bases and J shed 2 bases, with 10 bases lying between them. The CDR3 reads CASSTAQPYEQYF. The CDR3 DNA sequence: TGTGCCAGCAGCACAGCCCAGCCCTACGAGCAGTACTTC.

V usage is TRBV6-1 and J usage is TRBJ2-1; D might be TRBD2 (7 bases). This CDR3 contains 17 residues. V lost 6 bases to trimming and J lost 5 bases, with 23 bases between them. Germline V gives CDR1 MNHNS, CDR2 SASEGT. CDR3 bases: TGTGCCAGCAGGCCCCCCCTTGGGGGGGGCGGGAACAATGAGCAGTTCTTC. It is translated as CASRPPLGGGGNNEQFF.

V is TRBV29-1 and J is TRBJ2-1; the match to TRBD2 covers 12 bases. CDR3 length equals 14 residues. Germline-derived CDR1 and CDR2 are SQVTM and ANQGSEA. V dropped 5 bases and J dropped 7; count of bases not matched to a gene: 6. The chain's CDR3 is CSVSGGLAGNEQFF. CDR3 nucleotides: TGCAGCGTTTCCGGGGGACTAGCGGGTAATGAGCAGTTCTTC.

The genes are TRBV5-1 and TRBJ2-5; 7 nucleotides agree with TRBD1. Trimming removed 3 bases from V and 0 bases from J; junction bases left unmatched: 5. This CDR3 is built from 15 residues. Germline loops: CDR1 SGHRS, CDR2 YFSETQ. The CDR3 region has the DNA TGCGCCAGCAGCTCCGGGACAGCGTACCAAGAGACCCAGTACTTC. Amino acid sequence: CASSSGTAYQETQYF.

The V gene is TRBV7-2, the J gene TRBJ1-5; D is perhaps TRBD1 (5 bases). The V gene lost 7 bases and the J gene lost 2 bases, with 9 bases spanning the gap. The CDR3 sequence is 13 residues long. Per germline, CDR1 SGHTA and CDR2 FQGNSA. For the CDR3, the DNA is TGTGCCAGCAACGGAGGGGGCAATCAGCCCCAGCATTTT. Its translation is CASNGGGNQPQHF.

The CDR3 nucleotides read TGTGCCATCAGTGAGGGACAGTCCGAGACCCAGTACTTC. This translates into CAISEGQSETQYF. V gene TRBV10-3 combines with J gene TRBJ2-5; possibly TRBD1 for D (6 bases). V lost 2 bases to trimming and J lost 5 bases, with 9 bases between them. The CDR3 has 13 residues. Looked up from germline, CDR1 is ENHRY and CDR2 is SYGVKD.

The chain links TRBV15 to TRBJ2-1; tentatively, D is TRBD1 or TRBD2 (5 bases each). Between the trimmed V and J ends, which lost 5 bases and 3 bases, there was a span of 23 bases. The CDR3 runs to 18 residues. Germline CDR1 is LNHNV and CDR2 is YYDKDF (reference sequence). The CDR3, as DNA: TGTGCCACCAGCCGTAACCTCCCGGGACCAGATGGCTACAATGAGCAGTTCTTC. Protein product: CATSRNLPGPDGYNEQFF. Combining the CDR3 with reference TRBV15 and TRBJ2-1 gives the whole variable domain DAMVIQNPRYQVTQFGKPVTLSCSQTLNHNVMYWYQQKSSQAPKLLFHYYDKDFNNEADTPDNFQSRRPNTSFCFLDIRSPGLGDTAMYLCATSRNLPGPDGYNEQFFGPGTRLTVL.

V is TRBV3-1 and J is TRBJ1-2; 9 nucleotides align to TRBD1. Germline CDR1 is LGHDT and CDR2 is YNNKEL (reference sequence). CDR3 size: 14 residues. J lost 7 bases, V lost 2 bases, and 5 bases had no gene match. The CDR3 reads CASSQWGQGSGYTF. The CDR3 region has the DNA TGTGCCAGCAGCCAATGGGGACAGGGAAGTGGCTACACCTTC.

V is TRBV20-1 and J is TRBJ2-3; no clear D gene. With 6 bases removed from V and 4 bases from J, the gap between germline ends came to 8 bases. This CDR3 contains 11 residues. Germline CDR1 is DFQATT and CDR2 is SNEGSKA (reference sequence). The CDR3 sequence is CSAQLADTQYF. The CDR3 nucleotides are TGCAGTGCCCAATTAGCAGATACGCAGTATTTT.

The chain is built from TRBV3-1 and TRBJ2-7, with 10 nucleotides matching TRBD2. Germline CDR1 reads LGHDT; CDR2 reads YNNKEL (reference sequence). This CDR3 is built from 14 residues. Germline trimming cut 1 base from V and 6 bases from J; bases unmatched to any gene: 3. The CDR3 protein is CASSQGLAGVEQYF. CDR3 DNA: TGTGCCAGCAGCCAAGGGCTAGCGGGAGTCGAGCAGTACTTC.